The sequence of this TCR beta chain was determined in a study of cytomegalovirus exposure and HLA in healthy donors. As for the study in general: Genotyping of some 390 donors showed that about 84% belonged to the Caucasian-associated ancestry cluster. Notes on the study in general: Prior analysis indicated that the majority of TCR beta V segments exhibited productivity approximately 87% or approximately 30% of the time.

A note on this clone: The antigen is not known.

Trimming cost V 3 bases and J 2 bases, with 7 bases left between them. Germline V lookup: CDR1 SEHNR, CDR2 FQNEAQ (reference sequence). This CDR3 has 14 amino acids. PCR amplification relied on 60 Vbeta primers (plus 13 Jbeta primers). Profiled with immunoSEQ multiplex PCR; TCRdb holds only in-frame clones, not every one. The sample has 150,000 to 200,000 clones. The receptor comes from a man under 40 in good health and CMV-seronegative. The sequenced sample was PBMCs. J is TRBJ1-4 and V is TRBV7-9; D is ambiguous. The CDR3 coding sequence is TGTGCCAGCAGCTTGAGGGTGACTAATGAAAAACTGTTTTTT. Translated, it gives CASSLRVTNEKLFF.